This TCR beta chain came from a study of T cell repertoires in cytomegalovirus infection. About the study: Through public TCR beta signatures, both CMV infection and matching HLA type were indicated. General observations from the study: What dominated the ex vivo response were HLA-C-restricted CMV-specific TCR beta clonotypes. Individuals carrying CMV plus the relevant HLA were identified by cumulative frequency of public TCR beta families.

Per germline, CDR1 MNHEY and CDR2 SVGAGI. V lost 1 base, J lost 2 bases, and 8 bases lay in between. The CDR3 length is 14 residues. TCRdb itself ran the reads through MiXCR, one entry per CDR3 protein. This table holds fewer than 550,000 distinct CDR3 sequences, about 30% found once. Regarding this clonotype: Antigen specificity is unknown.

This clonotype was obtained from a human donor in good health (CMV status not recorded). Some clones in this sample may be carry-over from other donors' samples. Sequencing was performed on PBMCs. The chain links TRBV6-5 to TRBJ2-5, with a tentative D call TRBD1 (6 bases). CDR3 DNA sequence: TGTGCCAGCAGTTACTTCGGACAGCAAGAGACCCAGTACTTC. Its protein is CASSYFGQQETQYF.